The 28 T cell receptor beta chains below come from one sample, sequenced in a study of cytomegalovirus exposure and HLA in healthy donors. PCR employed 60 Vbeta and 13 Jbeta primers. TCRdb keeps only in-frame clones here, not all; method: immunoSEQ multiplex PCR. The sample shows tens of thousands of clones, roughly 76% of them seen only once. Sequencing used PBMCs. The source of these receptors is a man in his sixties in good health and CMV-seropositive.

This sequence joins TRBV19 and TRBJ1-1, with no clear D. CDR1 and CDR2 (germline): LNHDA, SQIVND (reference sequence). The CDR3 spans 13 residues. V was trimmed by 3 bases and J by 2 bases, leaving 7 bases between them. This CDR3 reads CASSMGSNTEAFF. CDR3 nucleotide sequence: TGTGCCAGTAGTATGGGCAGCAACACTGAAGCTTTCTTT.

This clone was observed once. CDR3 amino acids: CASSTDHAGGSSYEQYF. CDR3 nucleotides: TGTGCCAGCAGCACCGATCACGCCGGCGGTAGCTCCTACGAGCAGTACTTC. The gene calls are TRBV7-9 and TRBJ2-7; D not resolved. The CDR3 is 17 amino acids. V was clipped by 5 bases and J by 0 bases, with 20 bases between them. Germline lookup yields CDR1 SEHNR and CDR2 FQNEAQ (reference sequence).

The CDR3 DNA reads as TGTGCCAGTAGTATTTTGGGGGGGATTAATTCACCCCTCCACTTT. Amino acids: CASSILGGINSPLHF. The rearrangement links TRBV19 to TRBJ1-6; D might be TRBD1 (5 bases). Trimming took 3 bases from V and 6 from J, leaving 12 bases between them. This CDR3 has 15 residues. CDR1 is LNHDA, CDR2 SQIVND, per germline (reference sequence).

The table lists this clone with a count of one. A read error may account for a junction end that differs from germline. The chain combines TRBV7-7 with TRBJ2-3; D call uncertain. In germline, CDR1 is SSHAT, CDR2 FNYEAQ (reference sequence). The CDR3 is 13 amino acids. DNA for the CDR3: TGTGCTAGCAGCAATGCGCACACAGATACGCAGTATTTT. Protein: CASSNAHTDTQYF.

The chain has TRBV11-2 and TRBJ2-7, with D possibly being TRBD1 (5 bases). The CDR3 runs to 14 residues. Looked up from germline, CDR1 is SGHAT and CDR2 is FQNNGV. Trimming removed 3 bases from V and 2 bases from J, with 11 bases in between. As DNA, the CDR3 is TGTGCCAGCAGCTTCTCCGACAGAGCCTACGAGCAGTACTTC. This codes for CASSFSDRAYEQYF.

CDR3 amino acids: CASKDARGSPLHF. As DNA, the CDR3 is TGTGCCAGCAAAGACGCACGGGGTTCACCCCTCCACTTT. The genes are TRBV2 and TRBJ1-6; D gene uncertain. The CDR3 runs 13 residues. The germline gives CDR1 SNHLY, CDR2 FYNNEI. V dropped 7 bases and J dropped 9 bases, with 13 bases sitting between them.

The chain carries TRBV7-9 and TRBJ1-2, with 8 bases that match TRBD1. Germline V CDR1 and CDR2: SEHNR, FQNEAQ (reference sequence). The CDR3 loop spans 14 amino acids. The V gene end was trimmed by 1 base and the J gene end by 8 bases; junction bases not matched to a gene: 6. The CDR3 loop reads CASSLVGGQGGYTF. CDR3 sequence (DNA): TGTGCCAGCAGCTTAGTGGGTGGACAGGGCGGCTACACCTTC. Full variable domain (outside the CDR3, taken from reference TRBV7-9 and TRBJ1-2): DTGVSQNPRHKITKRGQNVTFRCDPISEHNRLYWYRQTLGQGPEFLTYFQNEAQLEKSRLLSDRFSAERPKGSFSTLEIQRTEQGDSAMYLCASSLVGGQGGYTFGSGTRLTVV.

The chain employs TRBV18 and TRBJ1-2; TRBD1 is a possible D gene (6 bases). V shed 3 bases and J shed 4 bases, with 12 bases lying between them. The V gene's germline CDR1 is KGHSH and CDR2 LQKENI. The CDR3 is 14 residues long. CDR3 sequence (DNA): TGTGCCAGCTCACCCTCAGCAGGGGCCTATGGCTACACCTTC. It encodes CASSPSAGAYGYTF.

This chain uses TRBV27 with TRBJ2-1; D remains ambiguous. Germline V gene data show CDR1 as MNHEY and CDR2 as SMNVEV (reference sequence). This CDR3 comprises 12 residues. V was shortened by 3 bases and J by 7 bases, with 7 bases between the two germline ends. In nucleotides, the CDR3 is TGTGCCAGCAGTTTGGCCACAAATGAGCAGTTCTTC. Protein sequence: CASSLATNEQFF.

V is TRBV19 and J is TRBJ1-1, with D tentatively TRBD1 (5 bases). Germline CDR1 LNHDA, CDR2 SQIVND (reference sequence). V shed 7 bases and J shed 0 bases, with 12 bases lying between them. CDR3 size: 14 residues. The CDR3 coding sequence is TGTGCCAGTACTCAGGGTACAGTGAACACTGAAGCTTTCTTT. Translation gives CASTQGTVNTEAFF.

The sample holds a few counts of this clone. V usage is TRBV11-3 and J usage is TRBJ2-1; 9 bases map to TRBD2. The CDR3 runs 15 residues. Looked up from germline, CDR1 is SGHNT and CDR2 is YENEEA. V shed 1 base, J shed 6 bases, and the junction held 4 bases outside the gene matches. This chain's CDR3 is CASSLAGTSFNEQFF. The CDR3 DNA follows: TGTGCCAGCAGCTTAGCTGGGACTAGCTTCAATGAGCAGTTCTTC.

The chain uses TRBV7-9 and TRBJ1-2; no reliable D call. With 0 bases removed from V and 2 bases from J, the gap between germline ends came to 10 bases. CDR1 is SEHNR, CDR2 FQNEAQ, per germline (reference sequence). The CDR3 runs 15 residues. The CDR3 nucleotides read TGTGCCAGCAGCTTAGCGCCGGGTTCGAACTATGGCTACACCTTC. It yields the protein CASSLAPGSNYGYTF.

The J gene is TRBJ1-1, the V gene TRBV7-6; D is unresolved. Germline V gene sequence: CDR1 SGHVS, CDR2 FNYEAQ. With 5 bases removed from V and 1 base from J, the gap between germline ends came to 8 bases. The CDR3 covers 13 residues. The CDR3 sequence: CASSREPNTEAFF. CDR3 DNA sequence: TGTGCCAGCAGCCGGGAGCCGAACACTGAAGCTTTCTTT. Variable domain in full (rest from reference TRBV7-6 and TRBJ1-1): GAGVSQSPRYKVTKRGQDVALRCDPISGHVSLYWYRQALGQGPEFLTYFNYEAQQDKSGLPNDRFSAERPEGSISTLTIQRTEQRDSAMYRCASSREPNTEAFFGQGTRLTVV.

This clone was observed once. This chain joins TRBV19 and TRBJ1-4, with unresolved D. Germline CDR1 reads LNHDA; CDR2 reads SQIVND (reference sequence). The CDR3 spans 14 residues. The V end was cut by 7 bases, the J end by 14 bases, with 23 bases between. Written as DNA, the CDR3 is TGTGCCAGTAATGTGGGCAGAGGGAGGAAACACCTGTTTTTT. This encodes CASNVGRGRKHLFF.

The chain has TRBV11-2 and TRBJ1-1, with 8 bases that match TRBD1. This CDR3 is built from 16 residues. Per germline, CDR1 SGHAT and CDR2 FQNNGV. V shed 4 bases, J shed 1 base, and the junction held 8 bases outside the gene matches. CDR3 in DNA: TGTGCCAGCAGCTCACTCTTAGGACAGGGGAACACTGAAGCTTTCTTT. Residues: CASSSLLGQGNTEAFF.

This chain connects TRBV11-2 to TRBJ1-5; 9 nucleotides agree with TRBD1. The CDR3 extends over 13 amino acids. After removal of 4 bases from V and 8 bases from J, the junction contained 3 bases not matched to a gene. Germline CDR1 SGHAT, CDR2 FQNNGV. CDR3 sequence reads: CASSSGTGKPQHF. The CDR3 coding sequence is TGTGCCAGCAGCTCCGGGACAGGGAAGCCCCAGCATTTT.

The chain joins TRBV6-1 to TRBJ2-1; 10 bases map to TRBD2. CDR1 and CDR2 (germline): MNHNS, SASEGT. The CDR3 loop spans 15 amino acids. The V gene end was trimmed by 4 bases and the J gene end by 12 bases; junction bases not matched to a gene: 12. The DNA of the CDR3 is TGTGCCAGCAGTGCAGAAGCGGGAGGGCCTCTCTTGCAGTTCTTC. Its protein product is CASSAEAGGPLLQFF.

The J gene is TRBJ1-1, the V gene TRBV7-6, with a possible D match to TRBD1 (6 bases). V dropped 5 bases and J dropped 5 bases, with 21 bases sitting between them. This CDR3 region has 16 residues. Germline V gives CDR1 SGHVS, CDR2 FNYEAQ. CDR3 DNA sequence: TGTGCCAGCAGCACCCACAGGGATATGGAAGCAACTGAAGCTTTCTTT. Encoded protein: CASSTHRDMEATEAFF.

This clone has only a few counts. The CDR3 DNA follows: TGTGCCAGCAGTTACGAACAGGGGAATCAGCCCCAGCATTTT. Residues: CASSYEQGNQPQHF. This rearrangement joins TRBV6-6 to TRBJ1-5; 7 positions agree with TRBD1. This CDR3 is 14 amino acids long. In germline, CDR1 is MNHNY, CDR2 SVGAGI (reference sequence). V trimming: 2 bases; J trimming: 4 bases; junction bases outside the gene matches: 2.

The chain combines TRBV11-3 with TRBJ1-3; D is unresolved. Germline loops: CDR1 SGHNT, CDR2 YENEEA. Trimming shortened V by 3 bases and J by 4 bases, and 10 bases separated the two germline ends. This CDR3 contains 14 residues. DNA of the CDR3: TGTGCCAGCAGCTTTGCGGTGGAGGGAAACACCATATATTTT. Its protein product is CASSFAVEGNTIYF.

This clone was observed at least ten times. The gene calls are TRBV6-6 and TRBJ2-3; D call uncertain. CDR1 MNHNY and CDR2 SVGAGI come from the germline V gene (reference sequence). The CDR3 sequence is 16 residues long. V lost 5 bases and J lost 3, with 18 bases in between. CDR3 amino acids: CASSPTQTGGTDTQYF. The DNA for the CDR3 is TGTGCCAGCAGTCCGACTCAAACCGGTGGTACAGATACGCAGTATTTT.

The chain couples TRBV6-6 to TRBJ1-2; D is undetermined. There are 16 residues in the CDR3. Per germline, CDR1 MNHNY and CDR2 SVGAGI (reference sequence). V was clipped by 5 bases and J by 7 bases, with 23 bases between them. The DNA for the CDR3 is TGTGCCAGCAGTCCCGGAACGACACCGCCCTTACGTGGCTACACCTTC. Amino acid sequence: CASSPGTTPPLRGYTF.

The V gene is TRBV11-3, the J gene TRBJ1-1; D gene uncertain. Trimming stripped 2 bases from V and 0 bases from J, with 4 bases between. The CDR3 is made up of 13 amino acids. CDR1 SGHNT and CDR2 YENEEA come from the germline V gene. Here the CDR3 reads CASSLSVNTEAFF. The CDR3 bases are TGTGCCAGCAGCTTATCAGTGAACACTGAAGCTTTCTTT.

The chain carries TRBV7-6 and TRBJ2-5; 8 bases match TRBD2. Unmatched junction bases numbered 12, after V lost 7 bases and J lost 5 bases. The CDR3 spans 15 residues. Germline loops: CDR1 SGHVS, CDR2 FNYEAQ. The CDR3 region has the DNA TGTGCCAGCAAGAACCGGGAGGGCCTATGGGAGACCCAGTACTTC. Protein sequence: CASKNREGLWETQYF. Drawing the rest from reference TRBV7-6 and TRBJ2-5, the complete variable domain is GAGVSQSPRYKVTKRGQDVALRCDPISGHVSLYWYRQALGQGPEFLTYFNYEAQQDKSGLPNDRFSAERPEGSISTLTIQRTEQRDSAMYRCASKNREGLWETQYFGPGTRLLVL.

This clone occurred a few times. V is TRBV7-8 and J is TRBJ1-5; TRBD1 is a possible D gene (5 bases). Germline CDR1 and CDR2: SGHVS and FQNEAQ. The CDR3 is 16 amino acids. The V end was cut by 6 bases, the J end by 2 bases, with 17 bases between. Written as DNA, the CDR3 is TGTGCCAGCAGTCCTTTCTCCGGAGGGGGCAATCAGCCCCAGCATTTT. As protein: CASSPFSGGGNQPQHF.

The V gene is TRBV6-5, the J gene TRBJ1-2, with TRBD1 matching over 8 bases. CDR1 is MNHEY and CDR2 is SVGAGI in the germline V gene. CDR3 length equals 16 residues. V lost 6 bases, J lost 0 bases, and 9 bases stayed unmatched. CDR3: CASRYRQGPPNYGYTF. The DNA for the CDR3 is TGTGCCAGCAGATACCGACAGGGGCCACCTAACTATGGCTACACCTTC.

The chain employs TRBV5-8 and TRBJ2-3; TRBD2 agrees at 11 bases. The CDR3 extends over 16 amino acids. The J segment lost 3 bases and the V segment lost 3 bases, leaving 6 bases of the junction unmatched. CDR1 SGHTS and CDR2 YDEGEE come from the germline V gene. The DNA for the CDR3 is TGTGCCAGCAGCTCTGGTGCTAGCGGGGGGACAGATACGCAGTATTTT. Protein product: CASSSGASGGTDTQYF.

The chain recombines TRBV4-1 with TRBJ2-6; D remains ambiguous. The CDR3 has 14 amino acids. V lost 6 bases and J lost 0, with 6 bases in between. The V gene's germline CDR1 is MGHRA and CDR2 YSYEKL. The CDR3 loop is CASSPFSGANVLTF. The CDR3 bases are TGCGCCAGCAGTCCTTTCTCTGGGGCCAACGTCCTGACTTTC.